This T cell receptor (beta chain) is from a study of graft-versus-host responses after intestinal transplantation. Study as a whole: All recipients were given anti-thymocyte globulin induction, and tacrolimus and steroids were then administered for three to four years.

As concerns this clone: Antigen unknown.

Method: immunoSEQ multiplex PCR; TCRdb's copy keeps in-frame clones and lacks some. The table has about 110,000 clones, roughly 89% seen once. General observations from the study: Levels of circulating GvH clones at their peak were associated with early post-transplant HvG declines. High graft-versus-host to host-versus-graft clonal ratios were seen in allografts of patients with graft-donor T cell macrochimerism. Some GvH clones were seen earlier in gut or blood, suggesting intestinal origin.

The germline CDR1 and CDR2 sequences are SGHNT and YENEEA. This CDR3 is built from 14 residues. V trimming: 5 bases; J trimming: 5 bases; junction bases outside the gene matches: 7. Sequencing was performed on unstimulated CD4+ T cells sorted from spleen or lymph node cells, taken before transplant. This receptor was identified in a human donor who was the organ donor for an intestinal transplant. The rearrangement links TRBV11-3 to TRBJ2-5; 8 nucleotides match TRBD1. The CDR3 region is CASSPGTGFETQYF. DNA for the CDR3: TGTGCCAGCAGCCCCGGGACAGGTTTTGAGACCCAGTACTTC.